This TCR beta chain was recovered during a study of T cell responses to AZD1222 COVID-19 vaccine. About the study: Analyses pooled second doses at about 4 or about 12 weeks. General study findings and limits: The number of AZD1222 recipients seropositive at baseline was only six. Vaccination with two AZD1222 doses was followed by a rise in Spike-specific TCR breadth and depth.

Regarding this clone: The antigen remains unidentified.

Only in-frame clones appear in the TCRdb table, and some are missing; sequencing was by immunoSEQ multiplex PCR. This sample has some 130,000 clones, with about nine tenths found just once. The CDR3 has 13 amino acids. V shed 8 bases and J shed 7 bases, with 15 bases lying between them. Germline lookup yields CDR1 SEHNR and CDR2 FQNEAQ (reference sequence). This receptor was obtained from an adult in good health. The chain is built from TRBV7-9 and TRBJ2-1; unclear D gene. The starting material was peripheral blood, obtained on day 0 of AZD1222 vaccination. CDR3 nucleotides: TGTGCCAGCTTGGCCACGGTGGGGAATGAGCAGTTCTTC. Translated: CASLATVGNEQFF.